This T cell receptor (beta chain) was observed in a study of graft-versus-host responses after intestinal transplantation. For the study at large: Multivisceral, liver-intestinal, or isolated intestinal transplants were performed in recipients. After anti-thymocyte globulin induction, recipients took tacrolimus and steroids for 3 to 4 years.

About this clone itself: Its antigen is not identified.

TCRdb keeps only in-frame clones here, not all; method: immunoSEQ multiplex PCR. The table has approximately 94,000 clones, about 90% seen once. Study results and caveats: Early post-transplant HvG declines showed an association with peak circulating GvH clone levels. Some GvH clones were seen earlier in gut or blood, suggesting intestinal origin.

The CDR3 runs 13 residues. The germline V gene has CDR1 MRHNA and CDR2 SNTAGT. The germline V and J ends were trimmed by 3 bases and 1 base, with 6 bases remaining between them. The V call is TRBV6-4, the J call TRBJ1-1, with D tentatively TRBD1 (5 bases). This TCR was recovered from a human donor who was the organ donor for an intestinal transplant. Sequenced here: unstimulated CD4+ T cells sorted from spleen or lymph node cells, sampled before transplant. CDR3 amino acids: CASSERGNTEAFF. The CDR3 bases are TGTGCCAGCAGTGAGAGGGGGAACACTGAAGCTTTCTTT.